The 7 T cell receptor beta chains reported below all come from one sample, sequenced in a study of radiotherapy plus CTLA-4 blockade in lung cancer. Clones were sequenced by immunoSEQ multiplex PCR, and TCRdb holds only the in-frame ones, with some missing. The data contain 60,000 to 75,000 clones, around 76% of them singletons. The sequenced sample was peripheral blood, obtained from a patient treated with radiotherapy plus ipilimumab. The receptor set was obtained from a human donor with non-small cell lung cancer whose response to radiotherapy plus ipilimumab could not be evaluated. Some clones in this sample may be carry-over from other donors' samples.

The CDR3 region has the DNA TGTGCCACCAGAAGACAGGGGCAGCAAGAGACCCAGTACTTC. It encodes CATRRQGQQETQYF. The rearrangement uses TRBV15 and TRBJ2-5; TRBD1 matches at 8 bases. Per germline, CDR1 LNHNV and CDR2 YYDKDF (reference sequence). This CDR3 comprises 14 residues. V dropped 6 bases and J dropped 2; count of bases not matched to a gene: 5.

This CDR3 reads CASSDAAGWGNIQYF. The CDR3 DNA sequence: TGTGCCAGCAGTGACGCAGCGGGTTGGGGAAACATTCAGTACTTC. This rearrangement joins TRBV7-3 to TRBJ2-4; a possible D gene is TRBD2 (6 bases). The germline CDR1 and CDR2 sequences are SGHTA and FQGTGA. The ends were cut back, 6 bases at V and 6 bases at J, with 18 bases in the middle. The length of the CDR3 is 15 residues. The whole variable domain, remainder taken from reference TRBV7-3 and TRBJ2-4, is GAGVSQTPSNKVTEKGKYVELRCDPISGHTALYWYRQSLGQGPEFLIYFQGTGAADDSGLPNDRFFAVRPEGSVSTLKIQRTERGDSAVYLCASSDAAGWGNIQYFGAGTRLSVL.

V usage is TRBV5-1 and J usage is TRBJ2-7; the match to TRBD1 covers 10 bases. Losses at the gene ends were 3 bases for V and 2 bases for J; bases not matched to a gene: 2. Germline CDR1 reads SGHRS; CDR2 reads YFSETQ. This CDR3 has 14 residues. The CDR3 sequence is CASSSGTGAYEQYF. In nucleotides, the CDR3 is TGCGCCAGCAGCTCCGGGACAGGGGCCTACGAGCAGTACTTC.

J is TRBJ1-2 and V is TRBV6-5; the match to TRBD1 covers 8 bases. The ends lost 6 bases at V and 7 bases at J; junction bases unmatched: 10. This CDR3 is 14 amino acids long. Germline CDR1 and CDR2: MNHEY and SVGAGI. The CDR3 DNA follows: TGTGCCAGCAGACGCGGGACAGGTGGATCTGGCTACACCTTC. Translation: CASRRGTGGSGYTF.

This chain links TRBV7-6 with TRBJ1-2; 7 bases match TRBD1. Losses at the gene ends were 1 base for V and 4 bases for J; bases not matched to a gene: 3. The CDR3 runs to 14 residues. Germline-derived CDR1 and CDR2 are SGHVS and FNYEAQ. CDR3 bases: TGTGCCAGCAGCTTAGGACAGGGTAGCTATGGCTACACCTTC. Protein product: CASSLGQGSYGYTF.

The chain combines TRBV28 with TRBJ1-6; weak D call: TRBD1 (6 bases). V shed 5 bases and J shed 14 bases, with 19 bases lying between them. The V gene's germline CDR1 is MDHEN and CDR2 SYDVKM. The CDR3 has 14 residues. DNA of the CDR3: TGTGCCAGCAGTCCCGGACAGAATCCGCGAGCCCTCCACTTT. The encoded protein is CASSPGQNPRALHF.

This clone was counted once. V usage is TRBV28 and J usage is TRBJ2-3; 9 bases map to TRBD2. The CDR3 extends over 15 amino acids. The trim removed 6 bases at V and 1 base at J, leaving 5 bases unmatched. CDR1 and CDR2 from the germline V gene are MDHEN and SYDVKM. The chain's CDR3 is CASRYSSGGTDTQYF. CDR3 coding DNA: TGTGCCAGCAGGTATTCTAGCGGGGGCACAGATACGCAGTATTTT.